One and the same sample provided the 8 T cell receptor beta chains below, sequenced in a study of technical replicates of blood from several donors. Method: immunoSEQ multiplex PCR; TCRdb's copy keeps in-frame clones and lacks some. This table has about 83,000 clones, 95% to 97% appearing once. Sequencing input: T cells isolated from PBMCs. The source is a human donor in good health.

This clone was counted once. The J gene is TRBJ1-5, the V gene TRBV27; 11 bases fit TRBD1. J lost 6 bases, V lost 3 bases, and 4 bases had no gene match. The CDR3 consists of 15 residues. Per the germline V gene, CDR1 is MNHEY and CDR2 is SMNVEV (reference sequence). The CDR3 region has the DNA TGTGCCAGCAGTTTCGGGACAGGGGGGGTTCAGCCCCAGCATTTT. It specifies CASSFGTGGVQPQHF.

V usage is TRBV5-4 and J usage is TRBJ2-4; 8 nucleotides match TRBD2. CDR3 size: 17 residues. Germline trimming cut 0 bases from V and 6 bases from J; bases unmatched to any gene: 11. Germline values: CDR1 SGHNT, CDR2 YYREEE (reference sequence). CDR3: CASSLAVSGSGGNIQYF. The DNA of the CDR3 is TGTGCCAGCAGCTTGGCCGTAAGCGGGAGCGGTGGAAACATTCAGTACTTC.

V is TRBV6-5 and J is TRBJ2-1, with 8 bases lining up with TRBD2. Germline V CDR1 and CDR2: MNHEY, SVGAGI. This CDR3 spans 12 amino acids. Unmatched junction bases numbered 5, after V lost 2 bases and J lost 14 bases. The CDR3 reads CASSYLGLAEFF. CDR3 sequence (DNA): TGTGCCAGCAGTTACCTCGGACTAGCCGAGTTCTTC.

The rearrangement joins TRBV5-6 to TRBJ1-1, with unresolved D. CDR1 SGHDT and CDR2 YYEEEE come from the germline V gene. V lost 0 bases to trimming and J lost 6 bases, with 15 bases between them. The CDR3 extends over 15 amino acids. The CDR3 DNA reads TGTGCCAGCAGCTTGGAAAAGGACGGGGTCCCTGAAGCTTTCTTT. As protein: CASSLEKDGVPEAFF.

The V and J genes are TRBV13 and TRBJ2-1; the match to TRBD2 covers 7 bases. Germline V gene sequence: CDR1 PRHDT, CDR2 FYEKMQ (reference sequence). This CDR3 is 15 amino acids long. V lost 2 bases and J lost 8; bases outside the gene matches: 9. DNA of the CDR3: TGTGCCAGCAGCTTACGCGGGAGTTCGAGCGATGAGCAGTTCTTC. Protein sequence: CASSLRGSSSDEQFF.

The chain couples TRBV27 to TRBJ1-1, with D hard to call. The CDR3 has 16 amino acids. The V and J ends lost 3 bases and 1 base respectively, with 15 bases between them. Germline V gene data show CDR1 as MNHEY and CDR2 as SMNVEV (reference sequence). This chain's CDR3 is CASSLWSGIRNTEAFF. The CDR3 DNA sequence: TGTGCCAGCAGTTTGTGGTCCGGGATTAGGAACACTGAAGCTTTCTTT.

This rearrangement joins TRBV9 to TRBJ2-1, with 9 bases lining up with TRBD2. This CDR3 spans 15 amino acids. V trimming: 0 bases; J trimming: 4 bases; junction bases outside the gene matches: 2. Germline lookup yields CDR1 SGDLS and CDR2 YYNGEE. The CDR3 nucleotides are TGTGCCAGCAGCGTAGGACTAGCGGTTTACAATGAGCAGTTCTTC. Translation gives CASSVGLAVYNEQFF.

This chain joins TRBV30 and TRBJ2-1; maybe TRBD2 (5 bases). The CDR3 contains 12 residues. Trimming left V 2 bases short and J 8 bases short, with 10 bases between. Germline CDR1 reads GTSNPN; CDR2 reads SVGIG (reference sequence). CDR3 protein: CAWSSGQDEQFF. The CDR3 region has the DNA TGTGCCTGGAGTAGCGGTCAGGATGAGCAGTTCTTC.